This T cell receptor beta chain was identified during a study of human T cells and chemical hapten exposure (dated by TCRdb to about 2021). Broadly, across the study: For sensitization, 2% DPC in acetone was applied to a roughly 2 cm by roughly 2 cm area of upper inner arm skin. Weekly therapeutic DPC doses were additionally applied to the scalp of patients throughout the roughly 25-week study period. Patch testing was done on the upper back using Finn chambers containing 0.01% DPC, and results were scored after 6 days according to International Contact Dermatitis Research Group standards. The patient cohort, mostly female, included alopecia areata with under or over 50% scalp involvement, alopecia totalis and alopecia universalis. Libraries were combined into a pool for sequencing, and differences in TCR yield between samples came mainly from small differences in library volumes within the pool. The study tracked peripheral blood TCR repertoire changes in vivo during primary and secondary sensitization to the hapten diphenylcyclopropenone (DPC) in alopecia patients. Blood samples were taken from patients before sensitization (week 0) and then at 2, 6 and about 24 weeks after DPC sensitization. Some 29 alopecia patients gave blood for TCR sequencing at one to four time points (pre-sensitization, 2, 6 and 24 weeks).

The meaning of the sample's time point label: patch test 1, 2 weeks after DPC sensitization. The treatment or condition label here, explained by the study, means: therapeutic diphenylcyclopropenone sensitization with weekly scalp DPC. At every patch-test visit, the blood draw took place before the patch test was put on. Eligible patients were aged 18 to 70, diagnosed with alopecia, deemed suitable for DPC therapy, and excluded if pregnant. Total RNA was extracted from unfractionated whole blood that had been collected in Tempus Blood RNA tubes. The library was obtained by RACE. Sequencing was performed on a NextSeq 500. During library preparation, unique molecular identifiers were attached to individual cDNA molecules so that TCRs could be counted in a quantitative, reproducible way. For every blood RNA sample, sequencing covered both the TCR alpha and TCR beta chains. The paper's data handling went like this. A median of approximately 100,000 TCRs per sample was observed, with a range of about 20,000 to 750,000. The Decombinator software suite was used to annotate V, J and CDR3 in the TCR reads. For the PS versus PT1 abundance plots, all samples were subsampled to the same number of TCRs (28,000). Expanded TCRs were defined as absent before sensitization and observed at least eight times at the 2-week time point. Using fastp trimming at Q25 and MiXCR clonotype assembly, TCRdb reanalyzed the public sequencing data and kept in-frame beta chains. Each entry is one CDR3 protein sequence, shown with its most common DNA and genes. The V and J calls reflect TCRdb's pipeline rather than the authors' work. The sample table shows more than 95,000 distinct CDR3 sequences, and about 12% are seen once. The ten biggest clones cover 1.4% of the sample.

The CDR3 runs 16 residues from the cysteine to the phenylalanine. Solely the CDR3 DNA is kept, with 48 bases framed from the first base. CDR1 and CDR2, per the germline V gene (reference sequence), are DFQATT and SNEGSKA. Trimming removed 1 base from V and 0 bases from J, leaving 15 bases between the germline ends. There are many counts of this clonotype. Its specific antigen is unknown. No much larger clonotype is one base removed from it; base qualities were not supplied. Beyond this particular receptor, the publication reports: DPC sensitization did not change how many TCRs were above 1 in 1000 frequency, and no evidence was found of alterations in global repertoire structure. A positive correlation was found between the number of PT1 expanded TCRs and patch test score, with significance reached at thresholds 8, 16 and 32 but not 4. Because every patient had alopecia, a presumed autoimmune disease, the patients' immune response might differ from that of healthy individuals. Significantly more large CDR3 similarity clusters were formed by expanded TCRs than by pre-sensitization or healthy control sets, consistent with antigen-driven responses. After repeated subsampling, the strength of the expansion versus patch-test correlation and the threshold at which it became significant changed.

The source is a woman in her fifties or sixties with alopecia areata. Some clones in this sample may be carry-over from other donors' samples. The source material was whole blood, sampled in connection with sensitization to the hapten diphenylcyclopropenone (DPC). The chain joins TRBV20-1 to TRBJ1-1; TRBD1 could be the D gene, as 5 bases match. The DNA sequence is given as TGCAGTGCTAGAGGGGCAATTCAGGGACTGAACACTGAAGCTTTCTTT. It codes for CSARGAIQGLNTEAFF.